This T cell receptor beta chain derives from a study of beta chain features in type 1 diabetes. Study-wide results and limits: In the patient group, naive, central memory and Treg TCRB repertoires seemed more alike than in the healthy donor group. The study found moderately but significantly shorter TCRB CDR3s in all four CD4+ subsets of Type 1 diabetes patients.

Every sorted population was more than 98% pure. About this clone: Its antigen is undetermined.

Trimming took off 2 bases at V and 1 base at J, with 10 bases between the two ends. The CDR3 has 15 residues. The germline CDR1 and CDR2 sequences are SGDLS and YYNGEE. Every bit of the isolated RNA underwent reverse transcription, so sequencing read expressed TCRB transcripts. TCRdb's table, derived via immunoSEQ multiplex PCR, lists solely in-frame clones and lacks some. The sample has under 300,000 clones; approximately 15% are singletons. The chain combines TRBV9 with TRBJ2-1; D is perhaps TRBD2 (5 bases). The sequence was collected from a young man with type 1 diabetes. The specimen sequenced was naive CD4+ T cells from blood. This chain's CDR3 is CASSVTGWSYNEQFF. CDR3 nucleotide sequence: TGTGCCAGCAGCGTGACGGGATGGTCCTACAATGAGCAGTTCTTC.